The clone carrying this TCR beta chain was counted a few times. Its matching antigen is unknown. This entry is derived from a study of T-cell memory formation after mild COVID-19. V was pared by 6 bases and J by 3 bases, with 12 bases between. CDR3 size: 13 residues. Germline lookup yields CDR1 KGHSH and CDR2 LQKENI. TCRdb itself ran the 5' RACE reads through MiXCR, one entry per CDR3 protein. The sample records about 350,000 distinct CDR3 sequences, approximately 27% being singletons. The study, taken as a whole, reports: Shrinking CD4+ clones were chiefly CM and EM; CD8+ ones were chiefly EMRA. Clones from the second wave (peaking day 37) had unconfirmed SARS-CoV-2 specificity. Pre-infection memory already had some responding clones, implying cross-reactive memory joined.

The sequence derives from an adult woman who had mild COVID-19 (a few samples of this study predate the infection). Cell type and time point are not known. The chain recombines TRBV18 with TRBJ2-7; D uncertain. The sequencing sample was made of PBMCs or a T cell subset sorted from them (not recorded which). For the CDR3, the DNA is TGTGCCAGCTCCCGGGTGAGAGACTACGAGCAGTACTTC. Its protein product is CASSRVRDYEQYF. The entire variable domain, with the rest obtained from reference TRBV18 and TRBJ2-7, is as follows: NAGVMQNPRHLVRRRGQEARLRCSPMKGHSHVYWYRQLPEEGLKFMVYLQKENIIDESGMPKERFSAEFPKEGPSILRIQQVVRGDSAAYFCASSRVRDYEQYFGPGTRLTVT.